This entry concerns a single TCR beta chain. What it recognizes is unknown. The sample is drawn from a study of cytomegalovirus exposure and HLA in healthy donors. Amplification used 60 Vbeta primers and 13 Jbeta primers. Only in-frame clones appear in the TCRdb table, and some are missing; sequencing was by immunoSEQ multiplex PCR. The sample contains about 130,000 clones, approximately 74% of which appear only once. Despite likely unrecorded immune exposures, the donors were nominally healthy at the time of sampling. Findings of the study overall: Indistinguishable V segments, including TRBV6-2 and TRBV6-3, were excluded.

The V segment lost 6 bases and the J segment 4 bases; nucleotides outside the gene matches: 1. The length of the CDR3 is 12 residues. The germline V gene has CDR1 SGDLS and CDR2 YYNGEE. V is TRBV9 and J is TRBJ2-1, with 7 nucleotides matching TRBD2. The sequencing input was PBMCs. This clonotype originated in a man aged 35-49 years in good health and CMV-seropositive. CDR3 region: CASTSGYNEQFF. The CDR3 DNA reads TGTGCCAGCACTAGCGGTTACAATGAGCAGTTCTTC.